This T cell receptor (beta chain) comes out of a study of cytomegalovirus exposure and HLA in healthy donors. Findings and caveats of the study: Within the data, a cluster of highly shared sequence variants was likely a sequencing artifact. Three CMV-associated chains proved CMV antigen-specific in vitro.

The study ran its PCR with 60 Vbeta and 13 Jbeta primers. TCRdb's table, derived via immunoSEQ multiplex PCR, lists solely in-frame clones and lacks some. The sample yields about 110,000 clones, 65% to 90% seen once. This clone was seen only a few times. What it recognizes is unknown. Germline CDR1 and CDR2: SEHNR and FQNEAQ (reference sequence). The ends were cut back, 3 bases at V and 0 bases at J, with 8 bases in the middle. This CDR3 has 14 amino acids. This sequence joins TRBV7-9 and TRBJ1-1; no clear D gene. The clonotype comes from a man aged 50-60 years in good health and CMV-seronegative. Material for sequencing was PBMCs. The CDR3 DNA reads TGTGCCAGCAGCTTTGCGTCGGTGAACACTGAAGCTTTCTTT. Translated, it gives CASSFASVNTEAFF. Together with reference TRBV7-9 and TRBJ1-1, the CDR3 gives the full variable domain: DTGVSQNPRHKITKRGQNVTFRCDPISEHNRLYWYRQTLGQGPEFLTYFQNEAQLEKSRLLSDRFSAERPKGSFSTLEIQRTEQGDSAMYLCASSFASVNTEAFFGQGTRLTVV.